This TCR beta chain was retrieved from a study of control samples from healthy donors and cancer patients. The CDR3 has 15 residues. V gave up 5 bases and J gave up 13 bases; unmatched junction bases: 15. Looked up from germline, CDR1 is SEHNR and CDR2 is FQNEAQ (reference sequence). The data were produced by immunoSEQ multiplex PCR, yet TCRdb's version contains in-frame clones alone and is incomplete. The sample carries around 180,000 clones, 88% recorded once. The source of this sequence is a woman in her twenties or thirties in good health. V usage is TRBV7-9 and J usage is TRBJ2-1, with 9 bases matching TRBD2. Sample: blood. The CDR3 sequence is CASSLLGSGGPGQFF. CDR3 nucleotides: TGTGCCAGCAGCCTCCTGGGTAGCGGGGGCCCGGGACAGTTCTTC.